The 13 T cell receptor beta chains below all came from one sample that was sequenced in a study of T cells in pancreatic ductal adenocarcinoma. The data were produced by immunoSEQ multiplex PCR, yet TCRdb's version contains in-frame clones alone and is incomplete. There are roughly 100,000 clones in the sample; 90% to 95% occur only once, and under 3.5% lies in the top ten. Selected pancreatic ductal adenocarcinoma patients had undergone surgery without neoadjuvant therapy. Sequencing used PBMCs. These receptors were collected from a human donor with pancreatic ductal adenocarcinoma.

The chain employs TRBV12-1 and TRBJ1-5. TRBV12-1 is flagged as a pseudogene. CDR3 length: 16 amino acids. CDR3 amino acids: CASPAGALLGNQPQHF. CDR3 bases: TGTGCCAGCCCCGCGGGGGCCCTGCTAGGCAATCAGCCCCAGCATTTT.

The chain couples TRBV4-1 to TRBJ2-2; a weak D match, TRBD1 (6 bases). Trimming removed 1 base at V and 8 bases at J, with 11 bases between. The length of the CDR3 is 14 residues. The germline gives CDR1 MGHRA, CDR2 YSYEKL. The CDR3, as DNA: TGCGCCAGCAGCCAAGCAGGGGAAGGAGGGGAGCTGTTTTTT. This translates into CASSQAGEGGELFF.

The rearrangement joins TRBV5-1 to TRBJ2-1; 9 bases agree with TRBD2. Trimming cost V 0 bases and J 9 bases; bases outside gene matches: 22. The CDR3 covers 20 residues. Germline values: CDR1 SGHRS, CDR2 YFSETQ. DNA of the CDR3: TGCGCCAGCAGCTTGGGGTCCGGTAGCGGGAGAGGGGGAAAGAATCGTGAGCAGTTCTTC. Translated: CASSLGSGSGRGGKNREQFF. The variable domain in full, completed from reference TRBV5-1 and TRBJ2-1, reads KAGVTQTPRYLIKTRGQQVTLSCSPISGHRSVSWYQQTPGQGLQFLFEYFSETQRNKGNFPGRFSGRQFSNSRSEMNVSTLELGDSALYLCASSLGSGSGRGGKNREQFFGPGTRLTVL.

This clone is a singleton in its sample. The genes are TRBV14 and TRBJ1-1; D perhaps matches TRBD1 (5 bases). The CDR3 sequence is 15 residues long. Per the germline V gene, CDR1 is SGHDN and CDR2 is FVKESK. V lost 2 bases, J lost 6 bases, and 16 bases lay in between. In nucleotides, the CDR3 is TGTGCCAGCAGCCAAAACCAGGGAGGGTTGGCTGAAGCTTTCTTT. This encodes CASSQNQGGLAEAFF.

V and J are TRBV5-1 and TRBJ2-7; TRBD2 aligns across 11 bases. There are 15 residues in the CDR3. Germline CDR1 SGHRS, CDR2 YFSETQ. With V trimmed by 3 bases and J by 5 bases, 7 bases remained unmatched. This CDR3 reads CASSSLGTSGNEQYF. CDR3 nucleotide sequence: TGCGCCAGCAGCTCCCTAGGGACTAGCGGCAACGAGCAGTACTTC. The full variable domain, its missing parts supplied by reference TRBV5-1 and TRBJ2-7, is KAGVTQTPRYLIKTRGQQVTLSCSPISGHRSVSWYQQTPGQGLQFLFEYFSETQRNKGNFPGRFSGRQFSNSRSEMNVSTLELGDSALYLCASSSLGTSGNEQYFGPGTRLTVT.

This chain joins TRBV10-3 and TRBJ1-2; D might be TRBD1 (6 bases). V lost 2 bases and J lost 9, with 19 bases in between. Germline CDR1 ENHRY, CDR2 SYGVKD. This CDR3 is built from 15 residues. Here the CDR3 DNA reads TGTGCCATCAGTGAGGGGGACACTCCGCCGGGGAGCTACACCTTC. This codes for CAISEGDTPPGSYTF.

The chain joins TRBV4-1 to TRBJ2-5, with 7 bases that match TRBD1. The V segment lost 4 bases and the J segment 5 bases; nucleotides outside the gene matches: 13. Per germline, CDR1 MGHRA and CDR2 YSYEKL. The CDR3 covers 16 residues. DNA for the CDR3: TGCGCCAGCAGCCCCTGGGGAGACAGGGCCGGTGAGACCCAGTACTTC. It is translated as CASSPWGDRAGETQYF.

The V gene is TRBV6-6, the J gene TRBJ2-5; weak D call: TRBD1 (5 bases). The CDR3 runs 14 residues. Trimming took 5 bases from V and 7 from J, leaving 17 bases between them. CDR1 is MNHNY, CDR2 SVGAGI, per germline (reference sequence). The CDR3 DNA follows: TGTGCCAGCAGTCCCGGACAAACATGGGGGACCCAGTACTTC. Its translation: CASSPGQTWGTQYF.

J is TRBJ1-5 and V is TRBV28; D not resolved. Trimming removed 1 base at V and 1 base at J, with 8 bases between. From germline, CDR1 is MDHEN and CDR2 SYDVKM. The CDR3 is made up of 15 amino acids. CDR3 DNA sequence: TGTGCCAGCAGTTTATCTGGGGAGAGCAATCAGCCCCAGCATTTT. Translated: CASSLSGESNQPQHF. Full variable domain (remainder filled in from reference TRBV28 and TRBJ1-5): DVKVTQSSRYLVKRTGEKVFLECVQDMDHENMFWYRQDPGLGLRLIYFSYDVKMKEKGDIPEGYSVSREKKERFSLILESASTNQTSMYLCASSLSGESNQPQHFGDGTRLSIL.

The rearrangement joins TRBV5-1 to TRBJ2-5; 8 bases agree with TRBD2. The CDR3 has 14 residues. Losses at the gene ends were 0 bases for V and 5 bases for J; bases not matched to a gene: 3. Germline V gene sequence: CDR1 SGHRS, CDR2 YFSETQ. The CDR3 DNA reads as TGCGCCAGCAGCTTGGGACTAGCGATTGAGACCCAGTACTTC. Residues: CASSLGLAIETQYF.

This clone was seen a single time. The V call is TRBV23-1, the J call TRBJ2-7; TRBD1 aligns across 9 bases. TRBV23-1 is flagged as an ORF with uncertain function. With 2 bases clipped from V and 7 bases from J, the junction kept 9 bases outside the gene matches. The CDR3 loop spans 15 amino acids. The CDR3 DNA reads TGCGCCAGCAGTCAACCTATGGGGACAGGGCAAGAGCAGTACTTC. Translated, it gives CASSQPMGTGQEQYF.

This chain's CDR3 is CASRGPGTSGHYEQYF. CDR3 DNA sequence: TGTGCCAGCAGGGGACCCGGGACTAGCGGGCATTACGAGCAGTACTTC. The gene calls are TRBV9 and TRBJ2-7; 12 bases line up with TRBD2. Per the germline V gene, CDR1 is SGDLS and CDR2 is YYNGEE. V gave up 5 bases and J gave up 4 bases; unmatched junction bases: 10. This CDR3 has 16 amino acids.

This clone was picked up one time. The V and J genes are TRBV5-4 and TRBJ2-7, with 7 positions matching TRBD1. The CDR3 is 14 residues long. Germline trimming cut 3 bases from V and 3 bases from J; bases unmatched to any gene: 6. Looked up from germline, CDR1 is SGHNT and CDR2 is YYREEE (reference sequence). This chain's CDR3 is CASSSGTVHYEQYF. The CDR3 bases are TGTGCCAGCAGCTCCGGGACAGTACACTACGAGCAGTACTTC.